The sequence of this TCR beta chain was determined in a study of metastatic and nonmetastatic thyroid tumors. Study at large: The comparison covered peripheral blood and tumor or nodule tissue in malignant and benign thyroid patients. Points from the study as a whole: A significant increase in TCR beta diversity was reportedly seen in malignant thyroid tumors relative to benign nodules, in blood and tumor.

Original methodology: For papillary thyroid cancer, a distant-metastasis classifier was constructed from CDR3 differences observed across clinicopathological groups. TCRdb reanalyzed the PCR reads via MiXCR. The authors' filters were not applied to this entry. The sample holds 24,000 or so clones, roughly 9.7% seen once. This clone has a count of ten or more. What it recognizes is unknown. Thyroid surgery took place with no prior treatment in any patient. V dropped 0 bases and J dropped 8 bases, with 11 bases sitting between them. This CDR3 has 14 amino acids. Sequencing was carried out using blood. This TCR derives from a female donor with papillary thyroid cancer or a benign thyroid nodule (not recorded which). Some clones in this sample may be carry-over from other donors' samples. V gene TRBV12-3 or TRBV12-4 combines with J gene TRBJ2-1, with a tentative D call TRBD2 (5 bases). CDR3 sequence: CASSLAGERYEQFF. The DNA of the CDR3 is TGTGCCAGCAGTTTAGCGGGAGAACGCTATGAGCAGTTCTTC.